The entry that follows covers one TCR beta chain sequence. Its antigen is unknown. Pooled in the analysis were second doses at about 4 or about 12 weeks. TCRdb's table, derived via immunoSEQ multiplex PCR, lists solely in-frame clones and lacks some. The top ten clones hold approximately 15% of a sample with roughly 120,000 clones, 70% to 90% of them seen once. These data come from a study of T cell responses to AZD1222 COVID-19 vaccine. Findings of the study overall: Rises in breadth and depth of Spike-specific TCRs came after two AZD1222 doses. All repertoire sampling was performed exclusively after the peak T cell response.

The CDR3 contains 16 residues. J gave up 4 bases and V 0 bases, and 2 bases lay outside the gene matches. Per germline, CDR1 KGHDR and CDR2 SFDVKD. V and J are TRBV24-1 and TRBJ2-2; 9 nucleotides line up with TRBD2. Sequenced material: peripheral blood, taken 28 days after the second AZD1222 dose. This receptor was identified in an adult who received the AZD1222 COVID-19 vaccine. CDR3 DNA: TGTGCCACCAGTGATTTGGTGACTAGCGGCACCGGGGAGCTGTTTTTT. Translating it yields CATSDLVTSGTGELFF.